This T cell receptor (beta chain) was captured by sequencing in a study of CDR3 diversity in severe acne. TCRdb reprocessed the PCR reads via MiXCR and lists one record per CDR3 protein. The sample holds 85,000 to 120,000 distinct CDR3 sequences, roughly 51% seen once. The length of the CDR3 is 13 residues. The V gene lost 3 bases and the J gene lost 6 bases, with 15 bases spanning the gap. The germline CDR1 and CDR2 sequences are DFQATT and SNEGSKA (reference sequence). This clonotype was counted at least ten times. This may stem from a read error, because a much larger clone lies one nucleotide away.

The source is a male donor with acne. J is TRBJ2-7 and V is TRBV20-1; TRBD1 is a possible D gene (5 bases). Sequencing was done on a sample of blood. CDR3 nucleotides: TGCAGTGCTAGGAGCCGACAGACGGGCGAGCAGTACTTC. It is translated as CSARSRQTGEQYF.